The clone carrying this T cell receptor (beta chain) was recorded a few times. TCRdb reprocessed the 5' RACE reads with MiXCR, giving one entry per CDR3 protein. The data contain about 54,000 distinct CDR3 sequences, about 7.6% of them singletons. These data belong to a study of early T cells in non-severe SARS-CoV-2 infection. The CDR3 is made up of 18 amino acids. Unmatched junction bases numbered 17, after V lost 7 bases and J lost 3 bases. Germline V gene data show CDR1 as SNHLY and CDR2 as FYNNEI. The sequence was collected from an adult who was a healthcare worker with PCR-confirmed SARS-CoV-2 infection or an uninfected control (not recorded which). The specimen comprised whole blood, sampled at baseline. This chain connects TRBV2 to TRBJ2-7, with 11 positions matching TRBD2. The CDR3 protein is CASTGPPVTSGTIYEQYF. CDR3 DNA: TGTGCCAGCACCGGACCCCCGGTGACTAGCGGGACTATCTACGAGCAGTACTTC.